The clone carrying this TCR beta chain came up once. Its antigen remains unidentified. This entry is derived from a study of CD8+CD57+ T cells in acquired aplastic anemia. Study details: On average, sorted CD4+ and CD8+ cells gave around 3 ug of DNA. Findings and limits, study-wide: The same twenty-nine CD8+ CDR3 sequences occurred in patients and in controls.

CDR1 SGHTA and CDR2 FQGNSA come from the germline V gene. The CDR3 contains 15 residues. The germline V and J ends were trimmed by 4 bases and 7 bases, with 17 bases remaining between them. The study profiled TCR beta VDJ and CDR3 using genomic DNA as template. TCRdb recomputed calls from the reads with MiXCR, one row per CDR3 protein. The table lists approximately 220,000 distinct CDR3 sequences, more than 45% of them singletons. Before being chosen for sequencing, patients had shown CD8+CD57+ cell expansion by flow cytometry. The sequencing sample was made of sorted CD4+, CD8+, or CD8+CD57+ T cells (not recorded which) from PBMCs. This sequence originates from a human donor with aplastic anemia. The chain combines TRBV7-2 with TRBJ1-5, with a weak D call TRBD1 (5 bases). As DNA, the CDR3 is TGTGCCAGCAGCTCCACTTTCGCGGGGGGGCAGCCCCAGCATTTT. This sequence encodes CASSSTFAGGQPQHF.